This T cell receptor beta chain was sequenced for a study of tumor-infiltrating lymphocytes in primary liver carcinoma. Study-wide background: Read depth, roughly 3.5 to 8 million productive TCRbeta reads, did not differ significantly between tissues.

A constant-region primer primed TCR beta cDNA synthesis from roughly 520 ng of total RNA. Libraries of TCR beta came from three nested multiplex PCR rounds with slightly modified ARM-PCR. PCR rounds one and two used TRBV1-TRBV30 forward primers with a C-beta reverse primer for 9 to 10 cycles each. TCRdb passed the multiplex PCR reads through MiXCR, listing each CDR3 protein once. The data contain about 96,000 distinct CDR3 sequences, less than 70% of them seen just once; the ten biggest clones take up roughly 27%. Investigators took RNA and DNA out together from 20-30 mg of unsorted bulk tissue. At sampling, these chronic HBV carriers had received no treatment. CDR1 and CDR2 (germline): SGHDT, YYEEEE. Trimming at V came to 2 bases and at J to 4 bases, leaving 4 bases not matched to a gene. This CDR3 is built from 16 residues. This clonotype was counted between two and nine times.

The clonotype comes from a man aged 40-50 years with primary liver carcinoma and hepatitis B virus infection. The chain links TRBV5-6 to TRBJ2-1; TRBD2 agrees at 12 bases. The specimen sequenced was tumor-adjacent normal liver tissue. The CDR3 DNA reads TGTGCCAGCAGCTTAGCACTAGCGGGAGGTTACAATGAGCAGTTCTTC. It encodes CASSLALAGGYNEQFF.